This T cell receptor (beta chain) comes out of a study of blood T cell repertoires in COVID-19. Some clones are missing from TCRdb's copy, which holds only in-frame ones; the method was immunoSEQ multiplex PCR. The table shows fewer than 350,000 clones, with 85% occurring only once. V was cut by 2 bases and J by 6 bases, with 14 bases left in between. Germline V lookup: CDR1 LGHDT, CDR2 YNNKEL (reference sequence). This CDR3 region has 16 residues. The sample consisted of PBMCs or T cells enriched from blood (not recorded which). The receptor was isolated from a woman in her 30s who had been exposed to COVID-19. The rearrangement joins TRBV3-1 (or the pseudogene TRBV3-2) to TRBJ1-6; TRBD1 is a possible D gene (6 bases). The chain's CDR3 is CASSQRQQGPNSPLHF. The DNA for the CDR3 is TGTGCCAGCAGCCAAAGACAACAGGGCCCTAATTCACCCCTCCACTTT.